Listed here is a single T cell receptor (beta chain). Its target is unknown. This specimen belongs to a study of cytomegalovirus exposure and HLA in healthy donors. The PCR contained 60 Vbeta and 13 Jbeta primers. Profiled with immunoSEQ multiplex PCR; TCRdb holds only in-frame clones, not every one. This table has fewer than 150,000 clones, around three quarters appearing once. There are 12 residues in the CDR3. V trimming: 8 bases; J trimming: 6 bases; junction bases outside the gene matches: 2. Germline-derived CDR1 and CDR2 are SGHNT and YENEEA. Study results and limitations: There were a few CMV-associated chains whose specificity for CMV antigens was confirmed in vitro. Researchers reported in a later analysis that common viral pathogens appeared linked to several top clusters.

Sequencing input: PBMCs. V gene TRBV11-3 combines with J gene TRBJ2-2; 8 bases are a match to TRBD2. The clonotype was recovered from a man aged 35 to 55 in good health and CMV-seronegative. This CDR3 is CASSREAGELFF. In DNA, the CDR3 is TGTGCCAGCTCGCGGGAGGCCGGGGAGCTGTTTTTT.